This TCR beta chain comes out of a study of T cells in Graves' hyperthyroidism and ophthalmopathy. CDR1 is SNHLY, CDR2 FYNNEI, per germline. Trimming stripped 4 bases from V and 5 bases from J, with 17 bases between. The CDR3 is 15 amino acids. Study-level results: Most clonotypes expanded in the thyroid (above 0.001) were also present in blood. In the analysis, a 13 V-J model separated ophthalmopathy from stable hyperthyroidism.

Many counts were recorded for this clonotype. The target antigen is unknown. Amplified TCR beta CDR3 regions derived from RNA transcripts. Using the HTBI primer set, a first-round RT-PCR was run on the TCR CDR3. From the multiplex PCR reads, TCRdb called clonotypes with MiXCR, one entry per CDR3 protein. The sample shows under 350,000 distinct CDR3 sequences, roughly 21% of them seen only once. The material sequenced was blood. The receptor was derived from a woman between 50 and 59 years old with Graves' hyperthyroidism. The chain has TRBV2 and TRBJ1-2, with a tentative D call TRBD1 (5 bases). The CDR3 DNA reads TGTGCCAGCAGTGCCGACTCCAGGGCCTCATATGGCTACACCTTC. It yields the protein CASSADSRASYGYTF.